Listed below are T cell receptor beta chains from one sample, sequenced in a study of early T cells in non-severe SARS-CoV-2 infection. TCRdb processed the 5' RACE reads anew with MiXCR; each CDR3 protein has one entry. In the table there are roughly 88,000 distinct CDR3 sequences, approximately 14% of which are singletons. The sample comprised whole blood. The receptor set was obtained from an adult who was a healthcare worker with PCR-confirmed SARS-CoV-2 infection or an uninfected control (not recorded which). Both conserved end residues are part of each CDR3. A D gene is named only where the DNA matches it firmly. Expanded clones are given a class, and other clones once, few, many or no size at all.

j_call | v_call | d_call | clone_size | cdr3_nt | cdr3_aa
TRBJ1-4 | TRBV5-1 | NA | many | TGCGCCAGCAGCTTGGACAGGGATGAAAAACTGTTTTTT | CASSLDRDEKLFF
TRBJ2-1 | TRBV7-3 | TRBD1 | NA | TGTGCCAGCAGTCATGCTCCGGGACAGGGCGGGAATGAGCAGTTCTTC | CASSHAPGQGGNEQFF
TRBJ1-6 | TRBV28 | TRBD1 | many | TGTGCCAGCAGTCCAAATACAGGGGGCAGGAGTTCACCCCTCCATTTT | CASSPNTGGRSSPLHF
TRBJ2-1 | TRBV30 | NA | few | TGTGCCTGGGGGCCAGAATACAATGAGCAGTTCTTC | CAWGPEYNEQFF
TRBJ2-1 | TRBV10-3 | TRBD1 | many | TGTGCCATCAGTGTTAGGACAGGGGACAATGAGCAGTTCTTC | CAISVRTGDNEQFF
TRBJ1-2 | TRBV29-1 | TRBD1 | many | TGCAGCGTTGACCAGGGGGTCTATGGCTACACCTTC | CSVDQGVYGYTF
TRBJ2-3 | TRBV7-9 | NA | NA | TGTGCCAGCAGCTTTTGGGACTCCTTCACAGATACGCAGTATTTT | CASSFWDSFTDTQYF
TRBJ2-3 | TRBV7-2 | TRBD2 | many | TGTGCCAGCAGCTTAGGGGACTACGGGGGAGATACGCAGTATTTT | CASSLGDYGGDTQYF
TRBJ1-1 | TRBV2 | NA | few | TGTGCCAGCAAAAGGGCCTGGGGGAACCCTGAAGCTTTCTTT | CASKRAWGNPEAFF
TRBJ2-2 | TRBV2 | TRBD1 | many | TGTGCCAGCAGGGGACAGTCGATCACCGGGGAGCTGTTTTTT | CASRGQSITGELFF
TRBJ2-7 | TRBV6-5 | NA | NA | TGTGCCAGCAGTTACCAGCTCCTCTACGAGCAGTACTTC | CASSYQLLYEQYF
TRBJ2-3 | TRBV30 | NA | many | TGTGCCTGGAGGTCCCAGGACACAGATACGCAGTATTTT | CAWRSQDTDTQYF
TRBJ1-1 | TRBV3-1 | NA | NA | TGTGCCAGCAGTCCTGACCGACAGCTTATCACTGAAGCTTTCTTT | CASSPDRQLITEAFF
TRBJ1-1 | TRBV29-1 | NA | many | TGCAGCGATCGCAACACTGAAGCTTTCTTT | CSDRNTEAFF
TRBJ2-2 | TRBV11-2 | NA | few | TGTGCCAACCCGACGGAGGGGGTGAACACCGGGGAGCTGTTTTTT | CANPTEGVNTGELFF
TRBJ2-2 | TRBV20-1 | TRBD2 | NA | TGCAGTGCTTCCTACTCTAGCGGGAACACCGGGGAGCTGTTTTTT | CSASYSSGNTGELFF
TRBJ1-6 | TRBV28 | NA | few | TGTGCCAGCAGTTCCCCACCTAATTCACCCCTCCACTTT | CASSSPPNSPLHF
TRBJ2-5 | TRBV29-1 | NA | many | TGCAGCGTTGAGTTGGGCCAAGAGACCCAGTACTTC | CSVELGQETQYF
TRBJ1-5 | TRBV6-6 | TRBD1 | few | TGTGCCAGCAGTCCGGGACAGGCCCCATATAGCAATCAGCCCCAGCATTTT | CASSPGQAPYSNQPQHF
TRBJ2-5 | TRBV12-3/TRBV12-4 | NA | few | TGTGCCAGCAACCAGGAACCTATACAAGAGACCCAGTACTTC | CASNQEPIQETQYF
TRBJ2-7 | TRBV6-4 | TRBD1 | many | TGTGCCAGCAGTCCTAACCAGATAATCGGGACAGGGGCCTACGAGCAGTACTTC | CASSPNQIIGTGAYEQYF
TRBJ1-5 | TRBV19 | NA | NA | TGTGCCAGTAGTGCGAATCAGCCCCAGCATTTT | CASSANQPQHF
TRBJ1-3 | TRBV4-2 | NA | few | TGTGCCAGCAGCCAAGATATCGGCCGCTCTGGAAACACCATATATTTT | CASSQDIGRSGNTIYF
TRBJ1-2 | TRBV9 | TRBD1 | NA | TGTGCCAGCAGCCCAACACGGGACAGGGGAGACGGCTACACCTTC | CASSPTRDRGDGYTF
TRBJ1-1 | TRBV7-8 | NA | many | TGTGCCAGCAGCTTAAGGGCCGTGAGCACTGAAGCTTTCTTT | CASSLRAVSTEAFF
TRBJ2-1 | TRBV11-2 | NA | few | TGTGCCAGCAGCTTAGCGGGGGCACGGCAGTTCTTC | CASSLAGARQFF
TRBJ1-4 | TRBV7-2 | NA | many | TGTGCCAGCAGCTTAGCTGACACCTACCTTGAAAAACTGTTTTTT | CASSLADTYLEKLFF
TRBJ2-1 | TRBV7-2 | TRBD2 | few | TGTGCCAGCAGCTTATCGTCGAGCGGGGGGGCGTATGAGCAGTTCTTC | CASSLSSSGGAYEQFF
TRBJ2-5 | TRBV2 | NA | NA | TGTGCCAGCAGTGAAGGATCGGGCGAGACCCAGTACTTC | CASSEGSGETQYF
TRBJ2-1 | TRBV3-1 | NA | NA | TGTGCCAGCAGCTTTTGGGGGCTCCCGGAGTTCTTC | CASSFWGLPEFF
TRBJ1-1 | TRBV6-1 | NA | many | TGTGCCAGCAGCCGATTTGCGGACCCGGGCACTGAAGCTTTCTTT | CASSRFADPGTEAFF
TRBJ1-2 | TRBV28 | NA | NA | TGTGCCAGCAGTGGTAATCGGGACTTCGAAGCTCCTTATGGCTACACCTTC | CASSGNRDFEAPYGYTF
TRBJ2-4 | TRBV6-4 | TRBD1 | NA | TGTGCCAGCAGTGACGGTGTAACAGGGGATGTAATGTACTTC | CASSDGVTGDVMYF
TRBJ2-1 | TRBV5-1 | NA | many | TGCGCCAGCAGGGAAGCCCAGTACAATGAGCAGTTCTTC | CASREAQYNEQFF
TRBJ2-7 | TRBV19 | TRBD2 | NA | TGTGCCAGTAGTCGTGGGGGACTAGCGGAGTACGAGCAGTACTTC | CASSRGGLAEYEQYF
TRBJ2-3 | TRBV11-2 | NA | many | TGTGCCAGCGGGGGTCTTGGGACAGATACGCAGTATTTT | CASGGLGTDTQYF
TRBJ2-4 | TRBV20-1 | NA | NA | TGCAGTGCTAGGGGGGGAGTACTAGCCAAAAACATTCAGTACTTC | CSARGGVLAKNIQYF
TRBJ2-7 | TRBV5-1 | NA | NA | TGCGCCAGCAGCTTGGCGAGCCACGAGCAGTACTTC | CASSLASHEQYF
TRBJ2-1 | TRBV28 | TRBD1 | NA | TGTGCCAGCAGTTTTCACAACGGGGACAGGGGGAATGAGCAGTTCTTC | CASSFHNGDRGNEQFF
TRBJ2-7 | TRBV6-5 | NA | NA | TGTGCCAGCAGTTACTCGAATAAGCCCCCAAACGAGCAGTACTTC | CASSYSNKPPNEQYF
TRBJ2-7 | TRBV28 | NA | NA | TGTGCCAGCAGTTTATCGGGAATCTCCTACGAGCAGTACTTC | CASSLSGISYEQYF
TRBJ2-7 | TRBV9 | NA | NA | TGTGCCAGCAGCGTAGGGGCAGGCGACTACGAGCAGTACTTC | CASSVGAGDYEQYF
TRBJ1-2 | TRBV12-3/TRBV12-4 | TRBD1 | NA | TGTGCCAGCAGTCTCGACAGGGGTAATTATGGCTACACCTTC | CASSLDRGNYGYTF
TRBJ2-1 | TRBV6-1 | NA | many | TGTGCCAGCAGTGAAGCGAGCTCCTACAATGAGCAGTTCTTC | CASSEASSYNEQFF
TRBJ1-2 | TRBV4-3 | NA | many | TGCGCCAGCAGCCAGACCGACACTGCTAACTATGGCTACACCTTC | CASSQTDTANYGYTF
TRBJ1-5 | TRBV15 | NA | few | TGTGCCACCAGCAGTCCAACCGGGGCTACAGTAAACAATCAGCCCCAGCATTTT | CATSSPTGATVNNQPQHF
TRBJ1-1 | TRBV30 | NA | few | TGTGCCTGGAATGGGGGGATGAACACTGAAGCTTTCTTT | CAWNGGMNTEAFF
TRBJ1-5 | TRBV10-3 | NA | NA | TGTGCCACCGCCCGGCAGGGCGTCAGCAATCACCCCCAGCATTTT | CATARQGVSNHPQHF
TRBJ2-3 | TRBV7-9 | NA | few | TGTGCCAGCAGCTCAGGACCATTTGCGTATTTT | CASSSGPFAYF
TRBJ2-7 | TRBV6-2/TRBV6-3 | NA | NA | TGTGCCAGCAGCCCCCTCTCCTACGAGCAGTACTTC | CASSPLSYEQYF
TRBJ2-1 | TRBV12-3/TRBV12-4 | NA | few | TGTGCCAGCTTAGGGTCAGTAAATGAGCAGTTCTTC | CASLGSVNEQFF
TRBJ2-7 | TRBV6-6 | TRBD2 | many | TGTGCCAGCAATCCGGGCGGGGGCTACGAGCAGTACTTC | CASNPGGGYEQYF
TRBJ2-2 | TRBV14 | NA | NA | TGTGCCAGCAGCCTTCGTCGTCCAGGGTTGAAGACCGGGGAGCTGTTTTTT | CASSLRRPGLKTGELFF
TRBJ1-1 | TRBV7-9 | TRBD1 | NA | TGTGCCAGCAGCTTACAGGGGGGGATAGGTTCTTTCTTT | CASSLQGGIGSFF